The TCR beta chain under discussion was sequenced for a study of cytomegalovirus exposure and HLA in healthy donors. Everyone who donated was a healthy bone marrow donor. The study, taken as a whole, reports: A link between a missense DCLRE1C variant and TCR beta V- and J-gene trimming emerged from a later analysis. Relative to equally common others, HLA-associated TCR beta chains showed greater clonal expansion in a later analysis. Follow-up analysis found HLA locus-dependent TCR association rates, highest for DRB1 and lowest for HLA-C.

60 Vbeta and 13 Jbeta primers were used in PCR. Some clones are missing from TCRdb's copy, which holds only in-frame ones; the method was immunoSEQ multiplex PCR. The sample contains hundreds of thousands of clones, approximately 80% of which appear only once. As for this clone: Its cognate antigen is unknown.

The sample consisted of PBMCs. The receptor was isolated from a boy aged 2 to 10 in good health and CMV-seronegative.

DNA for the CDR3: TGTGCCAGCAGTGAATTGGGACAGTACTACGAGCAGTACTTC. As protein: CASSELGQYYEQYF. The chain links TRBV25-1 to TRBJ2-7; 7 bases line up with TRBD1. V lost 1 base, J lost 3 bases, and 3 bases stayed unmatched. Germline V gives CDR1 MGHDK, CDR2 SYGVNS. CDR3 length: 14 residues.